The 27 T cell receptor beta chains listed next were all sequenced from one sample in a study of CD8 T cells in ankylosing spondylitis. The antigens these receptors bind are not known. Findings of the study overall: A motif in TCR beta, a set of about 8 highly homologous variants, appeared characteristic of ankylosing spondylitis blood.

TCRdb itself ran the 5' RACE reads through MiXCR, one entry per CDR3 protein. The sample has about 220,000 distinct CDR3 sequences, approximately 7.4% seen once. The sequenced sample consisted of blood, either unsorted or a sorted T cell fraction (not recorded which). These receptors originate from a male donor with ankylosing spondylitis.

In this sample, this clonotype turned up many times. The chain combines TRBV5-1 with TRBJ2-3; unclear D gene. This CDR3 is built from 16 residues. Germline V gene lookup returns CDR1 SGHRS and CDR2 YFSETQ. The germline V and J ends were trimmed by 0 bases and 2 bases, with 13 bases remaining between them. CDR3 nucleotides: TGCGCCAGCAGCTTGGCGGGTCTGTTCCCCACAGATACGCAGTATTTT. Its protein is CASSLAGLFPTDTQYF.

The DNA of the CDR3 is TGTGCCAGCAGTTACAGGGGGCTTTACAATGAGCAGTTCTTC. This encodes CASSYRGLYNEQFF. The chain combines TRBV6-2 or TRBV6-3 with TRBJ2-1; TRBD1 matches 7 bases. The CDR3 covers 14 residues. CDR1 MNHEY and CDR2 SVGEGT come from the germline V gene. The ends lost 2 bases at V and 4 bases at J; junction bases unmatched: 2.

This clonotype was counted many times. The V call is TRBV27, the J call TRBJ2-1, with D tentatively TRBD2 (6 bases). CDR1 is MNHEY and CDR2 is SMNVEV in the germline V gene (reference sequence). CDR3 length: 15 residues. V was cut by 6 bases and J by 4 bases, with 16 bases left in between. The CDR3 sequence is CASRPGERAYNEQFF. CDR3 sequence (DNA): TGTGCCAGCAGGCCGGGGGAGCGGGCATACAATGAGCAGTTCTTC.

This clonotype was counted ten times or more. The V gene is TRBV4-2, the J gene TRBJ1-6; 8 bases align to TRBD1. V trimming: 1 base; J trimming: 8 bases; junction bases outside the gene matches: 1. CDR1 and CDR2 from the germline V gene are LGHNA and YNFKEQ. This CDR3 contains 14 residues. The CDR3 loop reads CASSQVQGDSPLHF. The CDR3 DNA reads as TGTGCCAGCAGCCAAGTACAGGGGGATTCACCCCTCCACTTT.

This clonotype has a count of ten or more. The CDR3 sequence: CSVEGTEAFF. The DNA for the CDR3 is TGCAGCGTTGAAGGCACTGAAGCTTTCTTT. This rearrangement joins TRBV29-1 to TRBJ1-1, with D hard to call. This CDR3 is built from 10 residues. V lost 1 base and J 4 bases, leaving 1 base between the germline ends. Per the germline V gene, CDR1 is SQVTM and CDR2 is ANQGSEA.

This chain links TRBV19 with TRBJ2-3, with 13 bases fitting TRBD2. The CDR3 length is 16 residues. The junction had 8 bases not matched to a gene; V was cut back by 5 bases and J by 6 bases. Germline V gene lookup returns CDR1 LNHDA and CDR2 SQIVND (reference sequence). CDR3 region: CASSESTSGGTDTQYF. CDR3 DNA sequence: TGTGCCAGTAGTGAATCGACTAGCGGGGGGACGGATACGCAGTATTTT.

This clonotype was seen ten or more times. The chain employs TRBV4-3 and TRBJ1-4; 9 bases match TRBD1. Germline V gene data show CDR1 as LGHNA and CDR2 as YSLEER. The CDR3 loop spans 15 amino acids. The ends lost 4 bases at V and 6 bases at J; junction bases unmatched: 6. CDR3 coding DNA: TGCGCCAGCAGCCGCCTCACAGGGGGCTATGAAAAACTGTTTTTT. Protein: CASSRLTGGYEKLFF.

This clonotype was seen ten or more times. The gene calls are TRBV7-9 and TRBJ1-2; D is possibly TRBD1 (5 bases). Germline-derived CDR1 and CDR2 are SEHNR and FQNEAQ (reference sequence). The CDR3 sequence is 12 residues long. Trimming removed 4 bases at V and 8 bases at J, with 11 bases between. The CDR3 region is CASSSGDGGYTF. The CDR3 DNA is TGTGCCAGCAGCTCGGGGGACGGCGGCTACACCTTC. Looking up the rest from reference TRBV7-9 and TRBJ1-2 gives the full variable domain: DTGVSQNPRHKITKRGQNVTFRCDPISEHNRLYWYRQTLGQGPEFLTYFQNEAQLEKSRLLSDRFSAERPKGSFSTLEIQRTEQGDSAMYLCASSSGDGGYTFGSGTRLTVV.

The sample holds many counts of this clonotype. The rearrangement links TRBV6-5 to TRBJ1-1; a weak D match, TRBD1 (6 bases). Looked up from germline, CDR1 is MNHEY and CDR2 is SVGAGI. V dropped 0 bases and J dropped 1 base, with 9 bases sitting between them. CDR3 size: 15 residues. DNA of the CDR3: TGTGCCAGCAGTTACTCGGGACACCGGAACACTGAAGCTTTCTTT. It specifies CASSYSGHRNTEAFF.

This clonotype has at least ten counts. The chain carries TRBV9 and TRBJ2-7; perhaps TRBD2 as D (6 bases). Germline V gene data show CDR1 as SGDLS and CDR2 as YYNGEE. This CDR3 is 13 amino acids long. The V and J ends lost 2 bases and 5 bases respectively, with 11 bases between them. The CDR3 spells CASSVTWGDEQYF. CDR3 in DNA: TGTGCCAGCAGCGTGACCTGGGGGGACGAGCAGTACTTC.

The chain carries TRBV12-3 or TRBV12-4 and TRBJ2-5; D might be TRBD2 (5 bases). CDR3 length: 17 residues. Trimming removed 8 bases from V and 5 bases from J, with 27 bases in between. CDR3 coding DNA: TGTGCCAGCTCCCTCCGACGGGATGGAGTTAATTCTGAGACCCAGTACTTC. Translated, it gives CASSLRRDGVNSETQYF.

This clonotype was counted between two and nine times. V is TRBV11-1 and J is TRBJ2-1; possibly TRBD1 or TRBD2 for D (5 bases each). This CDR3 contains 17 residues. V was pared by 5 bases and J by 0 bases, with 17 bases between. The V gene's germline CDR1 is SGHAT and CDR2 FQDESV (reference sequence). Here the CDR3 reads CASSKTGTVSSYNEQFF. CDR3 DNA: TGTGCCAGCAGCAAAACCGGGACCGTGAGCTCCTACAATGAGCAGTTCTTC. Together with reference TRBV11-1 and TRBJ2-1, the CDR3 gives the full variable domain: EAEVAQSPRYKITEKSQAVAFWCDPISGHATLYWYRQILGQGPELLVQFQDESVVDDSQLPKDRFSAERLKGVDSTLKIQPAELGDSAMYLCASSKTGTVSSYNEQFFGPGTRLTVL.

Ten or more counts support this clonotype. The chain joins TRBV6-1 to TRBJ2-7; D possibly corresponds to TRBD2 (6 bases). This CDR3 is 14 amino acids long. With 6 bases removed from V and 5 bases from J, the gap between germline ends came to 17 bases. Germline V lookup: CDR1 MNHNS, CDR2 SASEGT. CDR3 bases: TGTGCCAGCAGCTCCGGGACTTACCCCCACGAGCAGTACTTC. Protein sequence: CASSSGTYPHEQYF.

CDR3 residues: CASSLLGTGKLLSSYNEQFF. Written as DNA, the CDR3 is TGTGCCAGTAGTCTCCTGGGGACAGGGAAGTTATTAAGCTCCTACAATGAGCAGTTCTTC. J is TRBJ2-1 and V is TRBV19; 9 bases are a match to TRBD1. The ends lost 5 bases at V and 0 bases at J; junction bases unmatched: 17. The germline CDR1 and CDR2 sequences are LNHDA and SQIVND (reference sequence). This CDR3 comprises 20 residues.

This clonotype was observed many times. The rearrangement joins TRBV27 to TRBJ1-1; D not resolved. CDR1 and CDR2 (germline): MNHEY, SMNVEV (reference sequence). V shed 6 bases and J shed 1 base, with 9 bases lying between them. The CDR3 runs to 13 residues. The CDR3, as DNA: TGTGCCAGCAGCCCGGACCCGAACACTGAAGCTTTCTTT. Encoded protein: CASSPDPNTEAFF.

The sample holds many counts of this clonotype. J is TRBJ1-6 and V is TRBV4-3; 10 bases align to TRBD1. Germline V gene lookup returns CDR1 LGHNA and CDR2 YSLEER. V was pared by 1 base and J by 9 bases, with 12 bases of the junction left unmatched. The CDR3 is 18 amino acids. The CDR3 here is CASSQGRDDRGLGSPLHF. Written as DNA, the CDR3 is TGCGCCAGCAGCCAAGGAAGGGACGACAGGGGGCTAGGTTCACCCCTCCACTTT.

The V gene is TRBV7-8, the J gene TRBJ2-2; unclear D gene. This CDR3 contains 14 residues. The V end was cut by 5 bases, the J end by 6 bases, with 13 bases between. Germline lookup yields CDR1 SGHVS and CDR2 FQNEAQ. The CDR3 loop is CASSPVRGAGELFF. The CDR3 region has the DNA TGTGCCAGCAGCCCCGTTAGAGGCGCCGGGGAGCTGTTTTTT.

The chain uses TRBV27 and TRBJ2-7; D tentatively reads TRBD1 or TRBD2 (6 bases each). The germline V gene has CDR1 MNHEY and CDR2 SMNVEV (reference sequence). V dropped 4 bases and J dropped 12 bases, with 19 bases sitting between them. This CDR3 has 13 amino acids. CDR3 sequence (DNA): TGTGCCAGCAGTTCCCCCCCCGGGGGCCTCAGGTACTTC. Protein product: CASSSPPGGLRYF.

This clonotype was counted at least ten times. V usage is TRBV28 and J usage is TRBJ2-1; 7 bases map to TRBD2. CDR1 is MDHEN, CDR2 SYDVKM, per germline. V lost 5 bases to trimming and J lost 4 bases; unmatched junction nucleotides: 11. This CDR3 has 16 amino acids. The CDR3 nucleotides read TGTGCCAGCAGTCCCCACACTAGCGTTTTGTACAATGAGCAGTTCTTC. Its protein product is CASSPHTSVLYNEQFF.

This clonotype was observed many times. The genes are TRBV5-1 and TRBJ1-5; D is possibly TRBD1 (6 bases). The CDR3 has 15 amino acids. Deletions cut 2 bases from V and 2 bases from J, with 11 bases between. Germline loops: CDR1 SGHRS, CDR2 YFSETQ. CDR3 loop: CASSFGGQRNQPQHF. Written as DNA, the CDR3 is TGCGCCAGCAGCTTCGGGGGGCAGCGCAATCAGCCCCAGCATTTT.

The chain recombines TRBV13 with TRBJ2-7; 7 nucleotides align to TRBD1. The germline V gene encodes CDR1 PRHDT and CDR2 FYEKMQ (reference sequence). V shed 4 bases and J 4 bases; nucleotides not matched to a gene: 10. This CDR3 is 15 amino acids long. The CDR3 region is CASSYTTGFQYEQYF. The CDR3 DNA reads TGTGCCAGCAGCTACACGACAGGGTTTCAATACGAGCAGTACTTC.

This clonotype appeared a few times. The rearrangement links TRBV28 to TRBJ2-2; D call uncertain. The germline gives CDR1 MDHEN, CDR2 SYDVKM. The V gene lost 5 bases and the J gene lost 4 bases, with 11 bases spanning the gap. The CDR3 runs to 14 residues. The CDR3 coding sequence is TGTGCCAGCAGTCCTTACTTGGGCACCGGGGAGCTGTTTTTT. Amino acids: CASSPYLGTGELFF.

This clonotype was observed at least ten times. This chain uses TRBV7-2 with TRBJ2-5; 11 bases line up with TRBD2. The V gene's germline CDR1 is SGHTA and CDR2 FQGNSA. The J segment lost 1 base and the V segment lost 11 bases, leaving 9 bases of the junction unmatched. There are 15 residues in the CDR3. Written as DNA, the CDR3 is TGTGCCCTTGCGTCTAGCGGGGGGTTCCAAGAGACCCAGTACTTC. Amino acid sequence: CALASSGGFQETQYF. The full variable domain, in which reference TRBV7-2 and TRBJ2-5 provide the parts outside the CDR3, is GAGVSQSPSNKVTEKGKDVELRCDPISGHTALYWYRQSLGQGLEFLIYFQGNSAPDKSGLPSDRFSAERTGGSVSTLTIQRTQQEDSAVYLCALASSGGFQETQYFGPGTRLLVL.

The chain links TRBV20-1 to TRBJ2-7; a weak D match, TRBD2 (5 bases). In germline, CDR1 is DFQATT, CDR2 SNEGSKA (reference sequence). The V end was cut by 6 bases, the J end by 5 bases, with 14 bases between. The CDR3 totals 12 residues. Here the CDR3 reads CSAVGRSDEQYF. Written as DNA, the CDR3 is TGCAGTGCGGTAGGGAGATCTGACGAGCAGTACTTC.

This clonotype was counted at least ten times. This chain links TRBV6-6 with TRBJ1-1; D is perhaps TRBD1 (5 bases). The CDR3 extends over 13 amino acids. From germline, CDR1 is MNHNY and CDR2 SVGAGI (reference sequence). V was shortened by 4 bases and J by 7 bases, with 13 bases between the two germline ends. The CDR3 loop is CASSWNRLNEAFF. CDR3 sequence (DNA): TGTGCCAGCAGTTGGAACAGGTTAAATGAAGCTTTCTTT.

This clonotype was seen at least ten times. The J gene is TRBJ1-3, the V gene TRBV4-3, with a tentative D call TRBD1 (5 bases). The CDR3 length is 16 residues. Germline V gives CDR1 LGHNA, CDR2 YSLEER. The V and J ends lost 0 bases and 2 bases respectively, with 11 bases between them. The chain's CDR3 is CASSQEDRGAGNTIYF. CDR3 sequence (DNA): TGCGCCAGCAGCCAAGAGGATAGGGGCGCTGGAAACACCATATATTTT.

This clonotype came up many times. The J gene is TRBJ1-5, the V gene TRBV4-1, with no clear D. V was trimmed by 1 base and J by 0 bases, leaving 16 bases between them. Germline CDR1 and CDR2: MGHRA and YSYEKL. The length of the CDR3 is 18 residues. The chain's CDR3 is CASSQGPAGVDSNQPQHF. The CDR3 coding sequence is TGCGCCAGCAGCCAAGGGCCCGCTGGGGTCGATAGCAATCAGCCCCAGCATTTT.